The T cell receptor (beta chain) described here comes from a study of control samples from healthy donors and cancer patients. This table comes from immunoSEQ multiplex PCR, and its TCRdb copy is limited to in-frame clones, with some not included. The profile shows approximately 210,000 clones, roughly nine tenths of them singletons. There are 16 residues in the CDR3. Germline assignment: CDR1 SGHVS and CDR2 FQNEAQ. V dropped 6 bases and J dropped 9; count of bases not matched to a gene: 17. This TCR came from a man under 40 in good health. The gene calls are TRBV7-8 and TRBJ1-5, with 7 bases lining up with TRBD1. Input material: blood. For the CDR3, the DNA is TGTGCCAGCAGTCCATCAACCGGGACAGTCGACAGGCCCCAGCATTTT. As protein: CASSPSTGTVDRPQHF.